A selection of T cell receptor beta chains follows, all from one sample in a study of blood T cells in healthy people across ages. TCRdb recomputed calls from the 5' RACE reads with MiXCR, one row per CDR3 protein. The data show 1.5 million to 2 million distinct CDR3 sequences, 28% seen once. The sequencing sample was made of blood. These TCRs come from a woman aged 25 to 39 in good health. Both conserved end residues are part of each CDR3. Fields, in order: J gene, CDR3 length, clone size, D gene, V gene, CDR3 DNA, CDR3 protein. The D gene is left open where the match is weak. Rows give clone size only sometimes, using once, few, many, or a class for an expanded clone.

j_gene: TRBJ2-1; len: 14; abundance: few; d_gene: TRBD2; v_gene: TRBV12-3/TRBV12-4; CDR3nt: TGTGCCAGCAGACCTAGCGGGGGATGGAGTGAGCAGTTCTTC; CDR3aa: CASRPSGGWSEQFF
j_gene: TRBJ1-2; len: 13; abundance: NA; d_gene: NA; v_gene: TRBV4-3; CDR3nt: TGCGCCAGCAGCCAAGGGGGGCTGGCAACTTACACCTTC; CDR3aa: CASSQGGLATYTF
j_gene: TRBJ1-1; len: 14; abundance: NA; d_gene: NA; v_gene: TRBV5-1; CDR3nt: TGCGCCAGCAGCTGGGGTCAGACAAACACTGAAGCTTTCTTT; CDR3aa: CASSWGQTNTEAFF
j_gene: TRBJ2-3; len: 17; abundance: NA; d_gene: NA; v_gene: TRBV3-1; CDR3nt: TGTGCCAGCAGCCAAAAGACCACAGGTTGGGCCAAAGATACGCAGTATTTT; CDR3aa: CASSQKTTGWAKDTQYF
j_gene: TRBJ2-5; len: 14; abundance: many; d_gene: TRBD1; v_gene: TRBV20-1; CDR3nt: TGCAGTGCTCGGACAGGGGGATTTGTCGAGACCCAGTACTTC; CDR3aa: CSARTGGFVETQYF
j_gene: TRBJ2-3; len: 14; abundance: few; d_gene: TRBD2; v_gene: TRBV29-1; CDR3nt: TGCAGCGGGGGACTAGCGGGCCACACAGATACGCAGTATTTT; CDR3aa: CSGGLAGHTDTQYF
j_gene: TRBJ2-1; len: 17; abundance: many; d_gene: TRBD1; v_gene: TRBV5-1; CDR3nt: TGCGCCAGCAGCTCAAAGAAATGGACAGGGCATACGGATGAGCAGTTCTTC; CDR3aa: CASSSKKWTGHTDEQFF
j_gene: TRBJ1-4; len: 15; abundance: NA; d_gene: TRBD1; v_gene: TRBV6-5; CDR3nt: TGTGCCAGCAGTCCCACAGGGGGTGCTGCCGAAAAACTGTTTTTT; CDR3aa: CASSPTGGAAEKLFF
j_gene: TRBJ2-1; len: 13; abundance: few; d_gene: TRBD1; v_gene: TRBV29-1; CDR3nt: TGCAGCGTTCAGACAGGGGGGGAGGATGAGCAGTTCTTC; CDR3aa: CSVQTGGEDEQFF
j_gene: TRBJ2-1; len: 15; abundance: NA; d_gene: NA; v_gene: TRBV29-1; CDR3nt: TGCAGCGCCGGACAAGGACGGGTCGGGGACAATGAGCAGTTCTTC; CDR3aa: CSAGQGRVGDNEQFF
j_gene: TRBJ2-4; len: 15; abundance: few; d_gene: NA; v_gene: TRBV9; CDR3nt: TGTGCCAGCAGGCAGTGCAGGGGATCTGGAAACATTCAGTACTTC; CDR3aa: CASRQCRGSGNIQYF
j_gene: TRBJ2-7; len: 14; abundance: many; d_gene: TRBD1; v_gene: TRBV15; CDR3nt: TGTGCCACCAGCAGAGAGGCAGGGGGCTACGAGCAGTACTTC; CDR3aa: CATSREAGGYEQYF
j_gene: TRBJ1-5; len: 15; abundance: NA; d_gene: TRBD1; v_gene: TRBV11-2; CDR3nt: TGTGCCAGCAGCTTGACAGGGGGCGAGAATCAGCCCCAGCATTTT; CDR3aa: CASSLTGGENQPQHF
j_gene: TRBJ1-2; len: 14; abundance: NA; d_gene: TRBD1; v_gene: TRBV5-1; CDR3nt: TGCGCCAGCAGCACCGACAGGGCCATCTATGGCTACACCTTC; CDR3aa: CASSTDRAIYGYTF
j_gene: TRBJ2-1; len: 17; abundance: NA; d_gene: TRBD2; v_gene: TRBV7-2; CDR3nt: TGTGCCAGCAGCTTAAATCCCCGCGGGAGCTCCTACAATGAGCAGTTCTTC; CDR3aa: CASSLNPRGSSYNEQFF
j_gene: TRBJ1-5; len: 15; abundance: NA; d_gene: TRBD1; v_gene: TRBV19; CDR3nt: TGTGCCAGTAGTCGGGACAGGGTTTCTCGGCAGCCCCAGCATTTT; CDR3aa: CASSRDRVSRQPQHF
j_gene: TRBJ2-3; len: 12; abundance: NA; d_gene: NA; v_gene: TRBV28; CDR3nt: TGTGCCAGCAGTTCCAATGCAGATACGCAGTATTTT; CDR3aa: CASSSNADTQYF
j_gene: TRBJ2-3; len: 18; abundance: NA; d_gene: NA; v_gene: TRBV7-9; CDR3nt: TGTGCCAGCAGCTTAGAGGACGGGTCGCGTATTTTTACAGATACGCAGTATTTT; CDR3aa: CASSLEDGSRIFTDTQYF
j_gene: TRBJ2-3; len: 14; abundance: many; d_gene: NA; v_gene: TRBV7-2; CDR3nt: TGTGCCAGCAGCAGGAGCGGCAACACAGATACGCAGTATTTT; CDR3aa: CASSRSGNTDTQYF
j_gene: TRBJ2-7; len: 14; abundance: many; d_gene: TRBD2; v_gene: TRBV2; CDR3nt: TGTGCCACCAAGGAAAGCGGGGGCCCCTACGAGCAGTACTTC; CDR3aa: CATKESGGPYEQYF
j_gene: TRBJ2-7; len: 15; abundance: once; d_gene: TRBD1; v_gene: TRBV25-1; CDR3nt: TGTGCCAGCAGTTCGGTCGGACAGGGACCCTACGAGCAGCACTTC; CDR3aa: CASSSVGQGPYEQHF
j_gene: TRBJ2-1; len: 13; abundance: NA; d_gene: NA; v_gene: TRBV30; CDR3nt: TGTGCCTGGAGTGCCAACGGCTACAATGAGCAGTTCTTC; CDR3aa: CAWSANGYNEQFF
j_gene: TRBJ1-1; len: 18; abundance: NA; d_gene: TRBD1; v_gene: TRBV6-5; CDR3nt: TGTGCCAGCAGCACGGACAGGGGGCGCCGGGATATGAACACTGAAGCTTTCTTT; CDR3aa: CASSTDRGRRDMNTEAFF
j_gene: TRBJ2-7; len: 14; abundance: NA; d_gene: NA; v_gene: TRBV20-1; CDR3nt: TGCAGTGCTAGAGGACTAAGGGGATCCTACGAGCAGTACTTC; CDR3aa: CSARGLRGSYEQYF
j_gene: TRBJ2-1; len: 13; abundance: NA; d_gene: NA; v_gene: TRBV20-1; CDR3nt: TGCAGTGCTAGTATGGGGCCAATCAATGAGCAGTTCTTC; CDR3aa: CSASMGPINEQFF
j_gene: TRBJ2-1; len: 16; abundance: NA; d_gene: NA; v_gene: TRBV5-6; CDR3nt: TGTGCCAGCAGCTTGGGCCTCGCGGGCGACTCCCCTGAGCAGTTCTTC; CDR3aa: CASSLGLAGDSPEQFF
j_gene: TRBJ1-1; len: 11; abundance: NA; d_gene: NA; v_gene: TRBV5-5; CDR3nt: TGTGCCAGCAGACGGGACTATGGGGCTTTCTTT; CDR3aa: CASRRDYGAFF
j_gene: TRBJ2-5; len: 13; abundance: few; d_gene: NA; v_gene: TRBV15; CDR3nt: TGTGCCACCAGCAGCCCCTTGGAAGAGACCCAGTACTTC; CDR3aa: CATSSPLEETQYF
j_gene: TRBJ2-7; len: 13; abundance: few; d_gene: NA; v_gene: TRBV12-3/TRBV12-4; CDR3nt: TGTGCCAGCGGTTCTGGCGGAACCTACGAGCAGTACTTC; CDR3aa: CASGSGGTYEQYF
j_gene: TRBJ2-7; len: 15; abundance: NA; d_gene: TRBD1; v_gene: TRBV7-9; CDR3nt: TGTGCCAGCGGCTTAGGCCAGGGGGCTACCTACGAGCAGTACTTC; CDR3aa: CASGLGQGATYEQYF
j_gene: TRBJ2-1; len: 13; abundance: NA; d_gene: NA; v_gene: TRBV29-1; CDR3nt: TGCAGCGCCGGAGCGGCAGCCTACAATGAGCAGTTCTTC; CDR3aa: CSAGAAAYNEQFF
j_gene: TRBJ2-5; len: 16; abundance: NA; d_gene: NA; v_gene: TRBV7-9; CDR3nt: TGTGCCAGCAGCTCTAAGGTCTCTAACCAACAAGAGACCCAGTACTTC; CDR3aa: CASSSKVSNQQETQYF
j_gene: TRBJ2-5; len: 16; abundance: NA; d_gene: TRBD2; v_gene: TRBV7-2; CDR3nt: TGTGCCAGCAGCTTAGGTGGCGGGGGGATTCAAGAGACCCAGTACTTC; CDR3aa: CASSLGGGGIQETQYF
j_gene: TRBJ1-2; len: 17; abundance: many; d_gene: TRBD1; v_gene: TRBV4-3; CDR3nt: TGCGCCAGCAGCCAAGATCGGGGACAGGGGGCGTTGAGTGGCTACACCTTC; CDR3aa: CASSQDRGQGALSGYTF
j_gene: TRBJ2-5; len: 13; abundance: many; d_gene: NA; v_gene: TRBV4-1; CDR3nt: TGCGCCAGCAGCTCATTCGGCCAAGAGACCCAGTACTTC; CDR3aa: CASSSFGQETQYF
j_gene: TRBJ2-3; len: 16; abundance: many; d_gene: TRBD2; v_gene: TRBV6-5; CDR3nt: TGTGCCAGCAGTCCGGGACTAGCGGATAGCACAGATACGCAGTATTTT; CDR3aa: CASSPGLADSTDTQYF
j_gene: TRBJ2-3; len: 17; abundance: NA; d_gene: TRBD2; v_gene: TRBV6-5; CDR3nt: TGTGCCAGCAGTTACTCGAAGCGTAGCGGGGGCACAGATACGCAGTATTTT; CDR3aa: CASSYSKRSGGTDTQYF
j_gene: TRBJ2-5; len: 12; abundance: NA; d_gene: NA; v_gene: TRBV29-1; CDR3nt: TGCAGCGTTGAATCACAGCAAGAGGCCCAGTACTTC; CDR3aa: CSVESQQEAQYF
j_gene: TRBJ2-7; len: 17; abundance: NA; d_gene: TRBD2; v_gene: TRBV6-2/TRBV6-3; CDR3nt: TGTGCCAGCAGTTCCGGGGGACTAGCGGGATTGTTCTACGAGCAGTACTTC; CDR3aa: CASSSGGLAGLFYEQYF
j_gene: TRBJ1-5; len: 15; abundance: few; d_gene: NA; v_gene: TRBV7-2; CDR3nt: TGTGCCAGCAGCTTAACGGGGGCGATGAATCAGCCCCAGCATTTT; CDR3aa: CASSLTGAMNQPQHF
j_gene: TRBJ1-1; len: 17; abundance: NA; d_gene: TRBD1; v_gene: TRBV12-3/TRBV12-4; CDR3nt: TGTGCCAGCAGTTTCGGGACAGGGTTTGGAAGGAACACTGAAGCTTTCTTT; CDR3aa: CASSFGTGFGRNTEAFF
j_gene: TRBJ2-6; len: 17; abundance: NA; d_gene: NA; v_gene: TRBV20-1; CDR3nt: TGCAGTGCTAGTTCGGGACTCCAACCCCCCGGGGCCAACGTCCTGACTTTC; CDR3aa: CSASSGLQPPGANVLTF
j_gene: TRBJ2-1; len: 14; abundance: few; d_gene: NA; v_gene: TRBV10-3; CDR3nt: TGTGCCATCGGTGGGAGCCCCTCCTACAATGAGCAGTTCTTC; CDR3aa: CAIGGSPSYNEQFF
j_gene: TRBJ1-5; len: 17; abundance: NA; d_gene: NA; v_gene: TRBV7-3; CDR3nt: TGTGCCAGCAGCTTAGTGGTTAGGTTTCCGGAAAATCAGCCCCAGCATTTT; CDR3aa: CASSLVVRFPENQPQHF
j_gene: TRBJ1-1; len: 14; abundance: NA; d_gene: NA; v_gene: TRBV29-1; CDR3nt: TGCAGCGTTGAAGTCTTAGACGGGAACACTGAAGCTTTCTTT; CDR3aa: CSVEVLDGNTEAFF
j_gene: TRBJ1-5; len: 15; abundance: NA; d_gene: TRBD1; v_gene: TRBV5-1; CDR3nt: TGCGCCAGCAGCTTGACTACAGGGGAGGGTCAGCCCCAGCATTTT; CDR3aa: CASSLTTGEGQPQHF
j_gene: TRBJ2-3; len: 13; abundance: NA; d_gene: TRBD2; v_gene: TRBV15; CDR3nt: TGTGCCACCACGGGGGGGGGATCAGATACGCAGTATTTT; CDR3aa: CATTGGGSDTQYF
j_gene: TRBJ2-7; len: 15; abundance: many; d_gene: NA; v_gene: TRBV5-1; CDR3nt: TGTGCCAGCAGCTTGGCGGGTGGCGGTCTCTACGAGCAGTACTTC; CDR3aa: CASSLAGGGLYEQYF